These T cell receptor beta chains were read from a single sample in a study of T cell responses to AZD1222 COVID-19 vaccine. Clones were sequenced by immunoSEQ multiplex PCR, and TCRdb holds only the in-frame ones, with some missing. This table holds 95,000 to 150,000 clones, 87% found once. Sequenced material: peripheral blood, taken on day 0 of AZD1222 vaccination. Receptor source: an adult in good health. CDR3s include the opening cysteine and the closing phenylalanine or tryptophan. The order of the fields is V gene, J gene, CDR3 protein.

TRBV10-3	TRBJ2-3	CAIGEIGRAPFVAQYF
TRBV28	TRBJ1-2	CASSLVQVSYGYTF
TRBV4-3	TRBJ2-3	CASSQEGTTDTQYF
TRBV27	TRBJ2-7	CASRRGQGTYEQYF
TRBV25-1	TRBJ2-3	CASSEYAGLDDTQYF
TRBV4-1	TRBJ1-5	CASSQGRGQSNQPQHF
TRBV7-6	TRBJ2-7	CASSSRSTPGLAAGGIMYEQYF
TRBV29-1	TRBJ1-3	CSAADRGGNTIYF
TRBV12-3/TRBV12-4	TRBJ1-2	CASSLENYGYTF
TRBV5-4	TRBJ1-1	CASSLGGSGTEAFF
TRBV15	TRBJ1-1	CATSRPPGRLPNTEAFF
TRBV18	TRBJ2-7	CASSPRTGGVDEQYF
TRBV20-1	TRBJ2-1	CSASSRSLEQFF
TRBV6-1	TRBJ1-6	CASSDSLVGTGVSYNSPLHF
TRBV9	TRBJ1-4	CASSGGTVSIEKLFF
TRBV7-2	TRBJ2-1	CASSLEIGTYNEQFF
TRBV5-4	TRBJ2-7	CASSLDRGYEQYF
TRBV5-4	TRBJ1-1	CASSLIMGGGNTEAFF
TRBV7-2	TRBJ2-2	CASSVTQNTGELFF
TRBV27	TRBJ1-2	CASSQRGAPANYGYTF
TRBV21-1	TRBJ2-1	CASNPVDRVSNEQFF
TRBV5-6	TRBJ1-1	CASSSYNSGQGEAFF
TRBV7-9	TRBJ1-2	CASSPSQGGYGYTF
TRBV29-1	TRBJ2-5	CSVWETQYF
TRBV29-1	TRBJ2-3	CSVGDRGFADTQYF
TRBV19	TRBJ1-3	CASSVSRGGNTIYF
TRBV6-5	TRBJ1-2	CASSYSEGGYYGYTF
TRBV7-9	TRBJ1-2	CASSLARAYGYTF
TRBV9	TRBJ2-1	CASSVEASGRGDEQFF
TRBV11-1	TRBJ2-7	CASSLSSYEQYF
TRBV19	TRBJ2-7	CASSPTHSPSYEQYF
TRBV3-1/TRBV3-2	TRBJ1-1	CASSRTVDEAFF
TRBV28	TRBJ1-1	CASSRTGLAAFF
TRBV23-1	TRBJ2-7	CASSTPGTGLPYEQYF
TRBV7-6	TRBJ2-2	CASRGGQDNTGELFF
TRBV5-6	TRBJ1-2	CASSLSEGHYGYTF
TRBV20-1	TRBJ2-3	CSASNRGGALDVSTDTQYF
TRBV28	TRBJ1-6	CASSLNPVPYNSPLHF